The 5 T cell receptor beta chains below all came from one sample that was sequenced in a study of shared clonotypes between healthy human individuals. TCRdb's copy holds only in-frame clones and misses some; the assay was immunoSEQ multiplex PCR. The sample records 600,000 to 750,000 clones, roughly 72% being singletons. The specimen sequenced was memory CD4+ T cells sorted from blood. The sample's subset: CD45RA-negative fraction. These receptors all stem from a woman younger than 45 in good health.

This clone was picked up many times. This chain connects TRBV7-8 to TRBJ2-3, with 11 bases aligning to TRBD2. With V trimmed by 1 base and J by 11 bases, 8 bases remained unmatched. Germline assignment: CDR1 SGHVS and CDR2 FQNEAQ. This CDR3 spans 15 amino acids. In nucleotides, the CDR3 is TGTGCCAGCAGCTTAGTGGTAGCGGGAGGGATGATGCAGTATTTT. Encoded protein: CASSLVVAGGMMQYF.

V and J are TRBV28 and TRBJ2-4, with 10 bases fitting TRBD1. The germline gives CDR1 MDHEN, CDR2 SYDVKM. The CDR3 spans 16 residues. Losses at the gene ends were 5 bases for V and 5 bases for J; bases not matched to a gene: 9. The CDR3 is CASSDPGTGDQNIQYF. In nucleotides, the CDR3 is TGTGCCAGCAGTGACCCCGGGACAGGGGACCAAAACATTCAGTACTTC.

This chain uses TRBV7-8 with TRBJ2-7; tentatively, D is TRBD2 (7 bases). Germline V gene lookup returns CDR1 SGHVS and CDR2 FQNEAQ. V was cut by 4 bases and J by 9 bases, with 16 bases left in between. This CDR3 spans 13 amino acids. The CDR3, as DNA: TGTGCCAGCAGCTCCAGTCCGGGGGGCGGGCAGTACTTC. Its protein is CASSSSPGGGQYF.

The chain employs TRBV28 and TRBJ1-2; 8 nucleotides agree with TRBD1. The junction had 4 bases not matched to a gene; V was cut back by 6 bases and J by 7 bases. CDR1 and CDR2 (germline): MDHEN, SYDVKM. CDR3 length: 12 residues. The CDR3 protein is CASRRTGTGYTF. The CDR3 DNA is TGTGCCAGCAGGAGGACAGGGACTGGCTACACCTTC.

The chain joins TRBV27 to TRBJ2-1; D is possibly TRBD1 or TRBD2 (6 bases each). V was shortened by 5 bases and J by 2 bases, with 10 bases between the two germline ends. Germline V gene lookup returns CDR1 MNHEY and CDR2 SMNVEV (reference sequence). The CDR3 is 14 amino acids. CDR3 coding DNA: TGTGCCAGCAGTAAGGGGGGTGCCTACAATGAGCAGTTCTTC. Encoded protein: CASSKGGAYNEQFF.